The TCR beta chain under discussion was sequenced for a study of identical twins. TCRdb recomputed calls from the 5' RACE reads with MiXCR, one row per CDR3 protein. The repertoire includes some 1,600,000 distinct CDR3 sequences, about 30% of them detected once, and 0.25% to 0.3% sits in the top ten. The V gene's germline CDR1 is MGHRA and CDR2 YSYEKL. Trimming removed 1 base at V and 6 bases at J, with 17 bases between. The CDR3 covers 16 residues. Overall study results and limits: The presence of invariant MAIT and iNKT cells could partly confound analyses of zero-insertion sequences.

As to this clonotype: What it binds is unknown.

The rearrangement uses TRBV4-1 and TRBJ2-3; D may be TRBD2 (5 bases). The sequence was obtained from a newborn girl in good health. Sequenced sample: cord blood. The CDR3 spells CASSQASLASADTQYF. The DNA for the CDR3 is TGCGCCAGCAGCCAAGCTAGTCTAGCATCGGCCGATACGCAGTATTTT.